A selection of T cell receptor beta chains follows, all from one sample in a study of cytomegalovirus exposure and HLA in healthy donors. TCRdb's table, derived via immunoSEQ multiplex PCR, lists solely in-frame clones and lacks some. The sample has around 150,000 clones; about 96% are singletons. Sequencing was performed on PBMCs. These receptors all come from a woman under 30 in good health and CMV-seronegative. CDR3s include the opening cysteine and the closing phenylalanine or tryptophan.

v_call	j_call	cdr3_aa
TRBV6-5	TRBJ1-1	CASSFHRNTEAFF
TRBV4-1	TRBJ2-3	CASSRSGGGTDTQYF
TRBV19	TRBJ1-5	CASSIAGAQPQHF
TRBV7-3	TRBJ2-2	CASSLTTDSGVNTGELFF
TRBV7-9	TRBJ2-5	CASSSPRDRVEETQYF
TRBV9	TRBJ1-6	CASSVERQGGSPLHF
TRBV5-4	TRBJ2-7	CASSLGTSVYEQYF
TRBV25-1	TRBJ2-3	CASMSWSTDTQYF
TRBV5-6	TRBJ2-5	CASSLDPIQTKQTQYF
TRBV5-6	TRBJ1-3	CASSYRHFGNTIYF
TRBV7-9	TRBJ1-4	CAGGQTQGAPNEKLFF
TRBV7-3	TRBJ2-1	CASSSSPGDEQFF
TRBV30	TRBJ1-4	CAWSLRTGINEKLFF
TRBV4-1	TRBJ1-6	CASSPLLGQGLSPLHF
TRBV7-2	TRBJ1-1	CASSLEYSNTEAFF
TRBV9	TRBJ2-1	CASSPSSGSGNEQFF
TRBV20-1	TRBJ2-1	CSASSSHEQFF
TRBV7-2	TRBJ2-1	CASSDSGGPYNEQFF
TRBV5-1	TRBJ2-7	CASSLALAGFYEQYF
TRBV28	TRBJ2-2	CAGRTNLNTGELFF
TRBV7-9	TRBJ1-1	CASSSTGQGKEAFF
TRBV14	TRBJ1-6	CASSQDGTGPYSPLHF
TRBV18	TRBJ1-6	CASSTTRQDNSPLHF
TRBV19	TRBJ1-2	CASSIDVSYGYTF
TRBV15	TRBJ1-2	CATSSGPRDRETF
TRBV27	TRBJ2-1	CASSLWFGNYNEQFF
TRBV2	TRBJ2-7	CASSQNYEQYF
TRBV7-8	TRBJ2-3	CASSGPSGGRTDTQYF
TRBV6-5	TRBJ1-2	CASSYLRSYGYTF
TRBV2	TRBJ1-2	CASRDSGGVGYGYTF
TRBV4-3	TRBJ2-2	CASSHDAGDTGELFF
TRBV4-3	TRBJ2-3	CASSRSGEDTQYF
TRBV7-2	TRBJ2-7	CASSLARGSQQYF
TRBV11-2	TRBJ1-5	CASSFGTGTQPQHF
TRBV19	TRBJ2-7	CASSDYRHKQYF
TRBV4-3	TRBJ2-2	CASSHTGVGELFF
TRBV13	TRBJ2-4	CASSGTGENIQYF
TRBV30	TRBJ1-2	CAWSRQGVGYTF
TRBV9	TRBJ2-1	CASSVVAGGSNEQFF
TRBV2	TRBJ2-5	CASRHQYQETQYF
TRBV7-8	TRBJ2-3	CASSPRPGQGVPSTDTQYF
TRBV6-6	TRBJ2-7	CASSLQGGGSYEQYF
TRBV18	TRBJ1-5	CASSPWAGDSNQPQHF
TRBV19	TRBJ2-7	CASSIDPTGGYSYEQYF
TRBV15	TRBJ2-1	CATSHSTAYNEQFF
TRBV14	TRBJ2-6	CASSQDKRGATGANVLTF
TRBV19	TRBJ1-5	CASSLLTGVNQPQHF
TRBV7-2	TRBJ2-7	CASGRGEAYEQYF
TRBV30	TRBJ2-2	CAWGKNTGELFF
TRBV4-3	TRBJ2-1	CASSQDMSDEQFF
TRBV5-8	TRBJ2-1	CASSLGTGPPNNEQFF
TRBV29-1	TRBJ1-1	CSVATRGNTEAFF
TRBV7-9	TRBJ2-3	CASSFTYTDTQYF
TRBV27	TRBJ1-5	CASSSLAGRNQPQHF
TRBV5-8	TRBJ2-2	CASSPLGGSSPGELFF